This T cell receptor beta chain was sequenced in a study of vaccination and CD4 T cells after COVID-19. Study-wide background: Post-COVID samples had a sampling time that fell a median 101 days after diagnosis (range 35 to 161). Study-wide results and caveats: Spike mono-reactivity was found in 304 of 307 vaccine-specific clones from convalescent patients.

Treatment noted: approximately nine-day PBMC culture with coronavirus spike peptide pools or control peptides (ViraFEST assay). Antigen-specific T cells were expanded with peptide pools by ViraFEST, and TCRs were then sequenced. At the Johns Hopkins FTIC core, DNA taken from cultured CD4+ T cells was sequenced by way of the Oncomine TCR Beta short-read assay. DNA came from CD4+ T cells after culture. MiXCR, run by TCRdb on the PCR reads, gives a single entry per CDR3 protein. The sample has roughly 15,000 distinct CDR3 sequences; approximately 60% are singletons. Germline V gives CDR1 MNHNS, CDR2 SASEGT. The CDR3 runs 13 residues. J was trimmed by 8 bases and V by 4 bases; bases with no gene match: 5. To note about this clonotype: Its antigen is as yet unknown.

The chain carries TRBV6-1 and TRBJ1-5; 7 bases are a match to TRBD1. This receptor was taken from a human donor who had recovered from COVID-19. This sample comprised CD4+ T cells from blood, cultured in vitro, obtained after SARS-CoV-2 vaccination. CDR3: CASSVDRDKPQHF. Here the CDR3 DNA reads TGTGCCAGCAGTGTTGACAGGGACAAGCCCCAGCATTTT.